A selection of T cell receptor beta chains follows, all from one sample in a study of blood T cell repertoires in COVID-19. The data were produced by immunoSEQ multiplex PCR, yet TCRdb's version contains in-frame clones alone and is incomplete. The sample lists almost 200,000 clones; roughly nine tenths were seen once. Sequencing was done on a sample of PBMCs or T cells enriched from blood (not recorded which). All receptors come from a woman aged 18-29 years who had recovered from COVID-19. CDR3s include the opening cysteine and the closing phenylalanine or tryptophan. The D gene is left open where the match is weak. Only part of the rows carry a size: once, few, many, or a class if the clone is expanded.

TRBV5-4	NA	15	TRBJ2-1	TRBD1	TGTGCCAGCAGCCTCGGGACAGGGCGTAACAATGAGCAGTTCTTC	CASSLGTGRNNEQFF
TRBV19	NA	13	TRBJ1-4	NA	TGTGCCAGTAGGGAGCTCACTAATGAAAAACTGTTTTTT	CASRELTNEKLFF
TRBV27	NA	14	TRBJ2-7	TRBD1	TGTGCCAGCACCCCCCTCCAGGGGGCTTACGAGCAGTACTTC	CASTPLQGAYEQYF
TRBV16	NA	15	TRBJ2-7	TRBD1	TGTGCCAGCAGCCAATCGGGCGGGACAGGGAGCGAGCAGTACTTC	CASSQSGGTGSEQYF
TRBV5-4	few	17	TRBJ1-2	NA	TGTGCCAGCAGCAATAGGTGGGGGCTAGGAGCTAACTATGGCTACACCTTC	CASSNRWGLGANYGYTF
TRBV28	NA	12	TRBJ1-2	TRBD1	TGTGCCAGCAGCTTACAGGGGTATGGCTACACCTTC	CASSLQGYGYTF
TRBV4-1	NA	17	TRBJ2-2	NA	TGCGCCAGCAGCCAAGATCAGTGGAGCGGCCTTACCGGGGAGCTGTTTTTT	CASSQDQWSGLTGELFF
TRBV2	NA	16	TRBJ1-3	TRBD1	TGTGCCAGCAGTGAACGGGACAGGGGAACTGGAAACACCATATATTTT	CASSERDRGTGNTIYF
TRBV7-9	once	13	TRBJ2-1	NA	TGTGCCAGCAGCTTTGGCGGGACCGCTGAGCAGTTCTTC	CASSFGGTAEQFF
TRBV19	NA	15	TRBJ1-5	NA	TGTGCCAGTAGTATTGGACAGACTTCGAATCAGCCCCAGCATTTT	CASSIGQTSNQPQHF
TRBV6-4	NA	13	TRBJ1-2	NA	TGTGCCAGCAGCCGGGTTCTCGGGAGAGGCTACACCTTC	CASSRVLGRGYTF
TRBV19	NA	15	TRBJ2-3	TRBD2	TGTGCCAGTAGTATAGAACGGGGGGGCACAGATACGCAGTATTTT	CASSIERGGTDTQYF
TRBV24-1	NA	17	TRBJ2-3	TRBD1	TGTGCCACCAGTGATTCCGGGACAGGGCGTGGGCGGGATACGCAGTATTTT	CATSDSGTGRGRDTQYF
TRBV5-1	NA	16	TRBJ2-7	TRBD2	TGCGCCAGCAGCCCTCTAGCGGGGGAACTTACCTACGAGCAGTACTTC	CASSPLAGELTYEQYF
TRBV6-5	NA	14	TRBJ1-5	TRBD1	TGTGCCAGCAGCTACGACAGGGGCAATCAGCCCCAGCATTTT	CASSYDRGNQPQHF
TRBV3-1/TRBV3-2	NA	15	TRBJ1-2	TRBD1	TGTGCCAGCAGCCCCTTCCGGGACAGGGAGACAGGCTACACCTTC	CASSPFRDRETGYTF
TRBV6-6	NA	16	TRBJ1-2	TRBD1	TGTGCCAGCAGCCCCGGCCGGGGACAGGGCAGAAGTGGCTACACCTTC	CASSPGRGQGRSGYTF
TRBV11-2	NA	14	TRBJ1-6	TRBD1	TGTGCCAGCAGCCGGGGGACAGTCAATTCACCCCTCCACTTT	CASSRGTVNSPLHF
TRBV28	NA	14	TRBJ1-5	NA	TGTGCCAGCAGTTTTGGCAGACACAATCAGCCCCAGCATTTT	CASSFGRHNQPQHF